This T cell receptor (beta chain) was retrieved from a study of blood T cell repertoires in COVID-19. Across the whole study: COVID-19 samples, acute and convalescent, were from the United States, Italy and Spain. In each case, the material was cDNA or gDNA derived from T cells, B-cell-depleted T cells, or PBMCs.

Methods used by the authors: By means of reference gene primer amplification, nucleated cell counts were estimated. The data were produced by immunoSEQ multiplex PCR, yet TCRdb's version contains in-frame clones alone and is incomplete. V, J and clone size derive from that table, while D and trimming were established from the DNA sequence. Counted here are approximately 300,000 clones, 89% occurring once; the ten biggest clones make up under 6.5%. The CDR3 has 15 residues. Trimming left V 0 bases short and J 2 bases short, with 11 bases between. The V gene's germline CDR1 is SGHVS and CDR2 FNYEAQ. The specimen sequenced was peripheral blood. The TCR was taken from a man aged 18 to 29 who had recovered from COVID-19. This sequence joins TRBV7-6 and TRBJ2-7, with a possible D match to TRBD1 (6 bases). The CDR3 nucleotides read TGTGCCAGCAGCTTAGCGCCCAGGGGTGCCTACGAGCAGTACTTC. The encoded protein is CASSLAPRGAYEQYF.